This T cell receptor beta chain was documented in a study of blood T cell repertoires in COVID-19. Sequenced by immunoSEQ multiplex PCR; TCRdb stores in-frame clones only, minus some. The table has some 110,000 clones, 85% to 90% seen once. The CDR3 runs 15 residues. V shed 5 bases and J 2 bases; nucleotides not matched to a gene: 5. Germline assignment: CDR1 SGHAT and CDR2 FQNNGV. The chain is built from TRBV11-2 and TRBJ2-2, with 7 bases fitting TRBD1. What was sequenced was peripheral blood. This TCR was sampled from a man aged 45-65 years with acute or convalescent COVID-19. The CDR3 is CASSQGQLNTGELFF. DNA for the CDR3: TGTGCCAGCAGCCAGGGACAGCTAAACACCGGGGAGCTGTTTTTT.